Following are 19 T cell receptor beta chains from one sample sequenced in a study of cytomegalovirus exposure and HLA in healthy donors (dated by TCRdb to 2015 to 2018). The library was prepared using the immunoSEQ multiplex PCR assay. For the multiplex PCR, a mixture combining 60 forward primers for TCR Vbeta segments and 13 reverse primers for TCR Jbeta segments was used. TCRdb's version of the immuneACCESS table is confined to in-frame rearrangements and falls short of the full clone set. An unresolved V gene accounts for under half of the shortfall where checked; the remainder is of unknown origin. This sample has about 190,000 clones in its table, and almost 80% of those were observed once. Clones ranked in the top ten supply around 1.6% of the sample. Sequences were obtained from PBMCs. These receptors were obtained from a woman aged 18-29 years in good health and CMV-seronegative.

The gene calls are TRBV28 and TRBJ2-7, with D unresolved. CDR1 is MDHEN, CDR2 SYDVKM, per germline. V was clipped by 3 bases and J by 0 bases, with 9 bases between them. This CDR3 comprises 14 residues. The CDR3 loop reads CASSFVSSSYEQYF. DNA of the CDR3: TGTGCCAGCAGTTTTGTATCCAGCTCCTACGAGCAGTACTTC. Drawing the rest from reference TRBV28 and TRBJ2-7, the complete variable domain is DVKVTQSSRYLVKRTGEKVFLECVQDMDHENMFWYRQDPGLGLRLIYFSYDVKMKEKGDIPEGYSVSREKKERFSLILESASTNQTSMYLCASSFVSSSYEQYFGPGTRLTVT.

CDR3 loop: CSARRVVREAPDMGAFF. CDR3 in DNA: TGCAGCGCCAGGCGGGTGGTTAGGGAAGCACCAGACATGGGAGCTTTCTTT. V is TRBV29-1 and J is TRBJ1-1; D call uncertain. This CDR3 contains 17 residues. V was trimmed by 7 bases and J by 10 bases, leaving 34 bases between them. Germline lookup yields CDR1 SQVTM and CDR2 ANQGSEA. Variable domain in full (rest from reference TRBV29-1 and TRBJ1-1): SAVISQKPSRDICQRGTSLTIQCQVDSQVTMMFWYRQQPGQSLTLIATANQGSEATYESGFVIDKFPISRPNLTFSTLTVSNMSPEDSSIYLCSARRVVREAPDMGAFFGQGTRLTVV.

The rearrangement uses TRBV19 and TRBJ1-1; D is undetermined. V was clipped by 3 bases and J by 3 bases, with 8 bases between them. Germline assignment: CDR1 LNHDA and CDR2 SQIVND (reference sequence). The CDR3 is 13 amino acids. The CDR3 sequence: CASSMYDYTEAFF. The CDR3 DNA follows: TGTGCCAGTAGTATGTATGACTACACTGAAGCTTTCTTT.

Concerning this clone: Other DNA sequences within the sample encode an identical CDR3. The J gene is TRBJ2-2, the V gene TRBV4-3; D not resolved. Per the germline V gene, CDR1 is LGHNA and CDR2 is YSLEER. V was cut by 3 bases and J by 1 base, with 9 bases left in between. This CDR3 spans 15 amino acids. This chain's CDR3 is CASSQDRQNTGELFF. CDR3 nucleotides: TGCGCCAGCAGCCAGGATCGACAGAACACCGGGGAGCTGTTTTTT.

This chain uses TRBV7-9 with TRBJ1-2; D not certain. The CDR3 length is 13 residues. Germline values: CDR1 SEHNR, CDR2 FQNEAQ (reference sequence). V was clipped by 2 bases and J by 7 bases, with 11 bases between them. The CDR3 loop reads CASSLIQEGGYTF. CDR3 in DNA: TGTGCCAGCAGCTTAATTCAGGAGGGTGGCTACACCTTC. The whole variable domain, filled in from reference TRBV7-9 and TRBJ1-2, reads DTGVSQNPRHKITKRGQNVTFRCDPISEHNRLYWYRQTLGQGPEFLTYFQNEAQLEKSRLLSDRFSAERPKGSFSTLEIQRTEQGDSAMYLCASSLIQEGGYTFGSGTRLTVV.

CDR3 in amino acids: CASSETSGGVDEQYF. The CDR3 DNA sequence: TGTGCCAGCAGTGAAACTAGCGGGGGAGTAGACGAGCAGTACTTC. J is TRBJ2-7 and V is TRBV6-1; 11 bases line up with TRBD2. The CDR3 consists of 15 residues. Trimming cost V 2 bases and J 5 bases; bases outside gene matches: 5. Germline CDR1 reads MNHNS; CDR2 reads SASEGT.

This sequence joins TRBV7-9 and TRBJ2-5; maybe TRBD2 (6 bases). Trimming cost V 5 bases and J 1 base, with 17 bases left between them. The CDR3 is made up of 16 amino acids. Germline V gives CDR1 SEHNR, CDR2 FQNEAQ (reference sequence). This CDR3 is CASSAPTSPRQETQYF. CDR3 in DNA: TGTGCCAGCAGCGCCCCGACTAGTCCTCGCCAAGAGACCCAGTACTTC.

This clone was seen a few times. The chain links TRBV6-1 to TRBJ2-7, with a weak D call TRBD2 (7 bases). The length of the CDR3 is 13 residues. Trimming took 7 bases from V and 0 from J, leaving 10 bases between them. The V gene's germline CDR1 is MNHNS and CDR2 SASEGT. The CDR3 reads CASIGGVSYEQYF. CDR3 DNA sequence: TGTGCCAGCATAGGGGGGGTCTCCTACGAGCAGTACTTC.

This chain joins TRBV13 and TRBJ1-1; D uncertain. CDR1 and CDR2 from the germline V gene are PRHDT and FYEKMQ (reference sequence). With 2 bases removed from V and 0 bases from J, the gap between germline ends came to 4 bases. The CDR3 has 13 residues. In DNA form, the CDR3 reads TGTGCCAGCAGCTTACGGGTGAACACTGAAGCTTTCTTT. Its protein product is CASSLRVNTEAFF.

In this sample, this clone turned up once. The chain uses TRBV28 and TRBJ1-6; 11 positions match TRBD1. Germline lookup yields CDR1 MDHEN and CDR2 SYDVKM. The CDR3 is 17 amino acids. The ends lost 5 bases at V and 5 bases at J; junction bases unmatched: 8. The CDR3 spells CASSAPGTGGDNSPLHF. CDR3 coding DNA: TGTGCCAGCAGTGCTCCGGGGACAGGGGGAGATAATTCACCCCTCCACTTT.

The V gene is TRBV4-2, the J gene TRBJ1-2; D perhaps matches TRBD1 (6 bases). The CDR3 runs to 16 residues. Per germline, CDR1 LGHNA and CDR2 YNFKEQ. The V end was cut by 2 bases, the J end by 1 base, with 14 bases between. This CDR3 is CASSQNRGNFNYGYTF. CDR3 nucleotide sequence: TGTGCCAGCAGCCAAAATAGGGGGAACTTTAACTATGGCTACACCTTC.

The chain links TRBV2 to TRBJ2-1; 11 bases align to TRBD2. This CDR3 is built from 15 residues. Germline loops: CDR1 SNHLY, CDR2 FYNNEI. Trimming removed 6 bases from V and 4 bases from J; junction bases left unmatched: 5. CDR3 sequence: CASRGTSGRYNEQFF. CDR3 in DNA: TGTGCCAGCAGGGGGACTAGCGGAAGATACAATGAGCAGTTCTTC. Looking up the rest from reference TRBV2 and TRBJ2-1 gives the full variable domain: EPEVTQTPSHQVTQMGQEVILRCVPISNHLYFYWYRQILGQKVEFLVSFYNNEISEKSEIFDDQFSVERPDGSNFTLKIRSTKLEDSAMYFCASRGTSGRYNEQFFGPGTRLTVL.

The V call is TRBV6-1, the J call TRBJ2-7, with 9 bases fitting TRBD1. This CDR3 is 13 amino acids long. CDR1 MNHNS and CDR2 SASEGT come from the germline V gene. V dropped 10 bases and J dropped 7; count of bases not matched to a gene: 11. The chain's CDR3 is CAIKGQGPSEQYF. The DNA of the CDR3 is TGTGCCATCAAGGGACAGGGCCCTAGTGAGCAGTACTTC.

The chain links TRBV27 to TRBJ2-7; maybe TRBD2 (5 bases). Germline V CDR1 and CDR2: MNHEY, SMNVEV (reference sequence). Trimming shortened V by 5 bases and J by 2 bases, and 25 bases separated the two germline ends. This CDR3 is 18 amino acids long. The CDR3 reads CASSPLEGNALPPYEQYF. In DNA, the CDR3 is TGTGCCAGCAGTCCCCTTGAGGGTAACGCCTTACCCCCCTACGAGCAGTACTTC.

This chain connects TRBV7-9 to TRBJ2-5, with D possibly being TRBD2 (6 bases). V dropped 5 bases and J dropped 7 bases, with 14 bases sitting between them. The CDR3 totals 13 residues. Germline CDR1 reads SEHNR; CDR2 reads FQNEAQ (reference sequence). Here the CDR3 reads CASSVGREGTQYF. CDR3 DNA: TGTGCCAGCAGCGTCGGGAGAGAGGGGACCCAGTACTTC.

This clone was recorded once. The chain combines TRBV4-1 with TRBJ1-2; D not resolved. This CDR3 region has 15 residues. Trimming shortened V by 4 bases and J by 0 bases, and 12 bases separated the two germline ends. CDR1 and CDR2 (germline): MGHRA, YSYEKL. The CDR3 nucleotides read TGCGCCAGCAGCCCATACAGTGTTACTAACTATGGCTACACCTTC. Protein: CASSPYSVTNYGYTF.

V is TRBV27 and J is TRBJ1-6, with TRBD1 matching over 8 bases. This CDR3 region has 17 residues. Germline CDR1 and CDR2: MNHEY and SMNVEV (reference sequence). V shed 1 base, J shed 13 bases, and the junction held 15 bases outside the gene matches. CDR3 in DNA: TGTGCCAGCAGTTTATTGGGGACAGGAGGCGGCGGAGAGCCCCTCCACTTT. Its translation: CASSLLGTGGGGEPLHF.

In its sample, this clone was seen once. The chain carries TRBV29-1 and TRBJ1-1; D perhaps matches TRBD1 (6 bases). V shed 7 bases and J shed 3 bases, with 15 bases lying between them. Germline CDR1 SQVTM, CDR2 ANQGSEA. The CDR3 runs 13 residues. The CDR3 here is CSGAPHRDTEAFF. Written as DNA, the CDR3 is TGCAGCGGAGCACCCCACAGGGACACTGAAGCTTTCTTT. Supplemented by reference TRBV29-1 and TRBJ1-1, the full variable domain reads SAVISQKPSRDICQRGTSLTIQCQVDSQVTMMFWYRQQPGQSLTLIATANQGSEATYESGFVIDKFPISRPNLTFSTLTVSNMSPEDSSIYLCSGAPHRDTEAFFGQGTRLTVV.

This clone was detected only once. The chain employs TRBV4-2 and TRBJ2-6; 7 bases match TRBD1. This CDR3 comprises 21 residues. Looked up from germline, CDR1 is LGHNA and CDR2 is YNFKEQ. Unmatched junction bases numbered 14, after V lost 0 bases and J lost 0 bases. CDR3 bases: TGTGCCAGCAGCCAAGATATCTCAGGGACAGATATTTTCTCTGGGGCCAACGTCCTGACTTTC. This translates into CASSQDISGTDIFSGANVLTF.